These T cell receptor beta chains were read from a single sample in a study of T cell responses to AZD1222 COVID-19 vaccine. The assay was immunoSEQ multiplex PCR, and TCRdb's table has in-frame clones only and misses some. The data hold 130,000 to 150,000 clones, with roughly 94% observed a single time. Sequencing was performed on peripheral blood, taken on day 0 of AZD1222 vaccination. Source of these receptors: an adult in good health. Both conserved end residues are part of each CDR3. Each record gives: V gene, clone size, J gene, D gene, CDR3 protein, CDR3 DNA. A D gene is named only where the DNA matches it firmly. A row's size may be missing; if present it is once, few, many or a size class.

>TRBV12-3/TRBV12-4|NA|TRBJ1-2|TRBD1
CASRETGREGYTF
TGTGCCAGCAGGGAGACAGGGAGGGAAGGCTACACCTTC
>TRBV5-4|NA|TRBJ1-2|NA
CASSPSPGVYGYTF
TGTGCCAGCAGCCCCAGCCCAGGAGTCTATGGCTACACCTTC
>TRBV2|once|TRBJ1-3|TRBD1
CASSEDREPGNTIYF
TGTGCCAGCAGCGAGGACAGGGAGCCTGGAAACACCATATATTTT
>TRBV10-3|NA|TRBJ1-3|NA
CAIGKSGSRNTIYF
TGTGCCATCGGGAAATCAGGATCCCGAAACACCATATATTTT
>TRBV5-1|NA|TRBJ2-3|NA
CASSFRAGASTDTQYF
TGCGCCAGCAGCTTTAGGGCGGGGGCCAGCACAGATACGCAGTATTTT
>TRBV5-1|NA|TRBJ1-1|NA
CASSSATPNTEAFF
TGCGCCAGCAGCTCCGCTACACCGAACACTGAAGCTTTCTTT
>TRBV5-4|NA|TRBJ1-4|NA
CASSFGGEKLFF
TGTGCCAGCAGCTTTGGTGGTGAAAAACTGTTTTTT
>TRBV14|NA|TRBJ1-2|NA
CASSQDYANYGYTF
TGTGCCAGCAGCCAAGACTACGCGAACTATGGCTACACCTTC
>TRBV5-1|NA|TRBJ2-2|NA
CASSLLNPITGELFF
TGCGCCAGCAGCCTTCTAAACCCGATAACCGGGGAGCTGTTTTTT
>TRBV13|NA|TRBJ2-5|NA
CASSSLADETQYF
TGTGCCAGCAGCTCATTGGCCGACGAGACCCAGTACTTC
>TRBV5-4|NA|TRBJ2-6|NA
CASSLGGAGANVLTF
TGTGCCAGCAGCTTAGGGGGGGCTGGGGCCAACGTCCTGACTTTC
>TRBV5-1|NA|TRBJ1-2|NA
CATARGGSGGYTF
TGCGCCACCGCCCGGGGGGGGTCTGGTGGCTACACCTTC
>TRBV5-1|NA|TRBJ1-1|TRBD1
CASSVLGTAVEAFF
TGCGCCAGCAGCGTACTGGGGACAGCCGTTGAAGCTTTCTTT
>TRBV5-4|NA|TRBJ2-1|NA
CASSSRVAPFNEQFF
TGTGCCAGCAGTTCTCGGGTTGCTCCTTTCAATGAGCAGTTCTTC
>TRBV4-2|NA|TRBJ1-1|TRBD1
CASSQDGRGRRTEAFF
TGTGCCAGCAGCCAAGATGGGAGGGGGCGAAGGACTGAAGCTTTCTTT
>TRBV10-2|NA|TRBJ1-1|NA
CASISITVNTEAFF
TGCGCCAGCATTTCTATTACAGTCAACACTGAAGCTTTCTTT
>TRBV9|NA|TRBJ1-1|NA
CASSPPRGLNTEAFF
TGTGCCAGCAGCCCCCCCCGGGGGTTGAACACTGAAGCTTTCTTT
>TRBV5-1|NA|TRBJ1-4|TRBD1
CASSLRGTGDEKLFF
TGCGCCAGCAGCTTAAGAGGGACAGGGGATGAAAAACTGTTTTTT
>TRBV18|NA|TRBJ2-2|NA
CASSPVGGRNTGELFF
TGTGCCAGCTCACCAGTGGGGGGACGCAACACCGGGGAGCTGTTTTTT
>TRBV2|NA|TRBJ2-3|NA
CASTLRSTDTQYF
TGTGCCAGCACCCTCCGTAGCACAGATACGCAGTATTTT
>TRBV5-1|NA|TRBJ2-7|NA
CASSFGDGLYEQYF
TGCGCCAGCAGCTTCGGGGACGGACTCTACGAGCAGTACTTC
>TRBV11-2|NA|TRBJ2-3|TRBD2
CASSLGGGPDTQYF
TGTGCCAGCAGCTTAGGCGGGGGGCCAGATACGCAGTATTTT
>TRBV5-1|NA|TRBJ2-1|NA
CASSRLGQTSRDEQFF
TGCGCCAGCAGCCGACTAGGACAGACCTCTCGGGATGAGCAGTTCTTC
>TRBV20-1|NA|TRBJ2-7|NA
CSARGFHEQYF
TGCAGTGCTAGAGGTTTCCACGAGCAGTACTTC
>TRBV7-9|NA|TRBJ1-1|NA
CASSLTAGGTEAFF
TGTGCCAGCAGCTTAACAGCGGGGGGCACTGAAGCTTTCTTT
>TRBV4-3|NA|TRBJ2-7|NA
CASSQYPQGRYEQYF
TGCGCCAGCAGCCAATATCCCCAGGGGAGGTACGAGCAGTACTTC
>TRBV7-3|NA|TRBJ1-3|NA
CASSPWGGNTIYF
TGTGCCAGCAGCCCCTGGGGTGGAAACACCATATATTTT
>TRBV27|NA|TRBJ2-2|NA
CASSPWVAGELFF
TGTGCCAGCAGTCCATGGGTGGCCGGGGAGCTGTTTTTT
>TRBV5-1|few|TRBJ1-4|NA
CASSLAGSTNEKLFF
TGCGCCAGCAGCTTGGCCGGGTCTACTAATGAAAAACTGTTTTTT
>TRBV6-4|few|TRBJ2-3|TRBD2
CASSALAGGTQYF
TGTGCCAGCAGTGCGTTAGCGGGAGGTACGCAGTATTTT
>TRBV2|NA|TRBJ1-4|TRBD1
CASSRGRTGGAGANEKLFF
TGTGCCAGCAGTCGCGGAAGGACAGGGGGCGCAGGGGCTAATGAAAAACTGTTTTTT
>TRBV23-1|once|TRBJ1-4|NA
CASTQGHFSTNEKLFF
TGCGCCAGCACCCAGGGGCATTTTTCAACTAATGAAAAACTGTTTTTT